This T cell receptor beta chain was recorded in a study of PD-L1 blockade in urothelial cancer. About the study: Blood underwent analysis 3 weeks (second dose) and 6 weeks after treatment began. T cells numbered a median of roughly 150,000 in the blood samples.

Time point here: pretreatment peripheral blood. Some clones are missing from TCRdb's copy, which holds only in-frame ones; the method was immunoSEQ multiplex PCR. The repertoire holds fewer than 85,000 clones, about four fifths seen once, with about 8.6% in the top ten. This sample comprised PBMCs, obtained around atezolizumab (anti-PD-L1) treatment. This TCR came from a woman aged 70-85 years with urothelial cancer.

The CDR3 nucleotides read TGTGCCAGCAGCCCTCAGGGGATGAACACTGAAGCTTTCTTT. This sequence encodes CASSPQGMNTEAFF. The rearrangement links TRBV7-9 to TRBJ1-1; tentative D call: TRBD1 (6 bases). The germline V gene has CDR1 SEHNR and CDR2 FQNEAQ (reference sequence). This CDR3 has 14 residues. The V and J ends lost 5 bases and 0 bases respectively, with 10 bases between them.